Sequencing of this TCR beta chain was carried out in a study of blood T cells in healthy people across ages. The wider study: Through template switching, about one barcoded beta molecule was captured per two T cells, as measured in model experiments. Study results and limitations: Age brought a roughly linear fall in TCR beta diversity measured per million T cells.

Of note for this clonotype: Its antigen is as yet unknown.

CDR1 and CDR2 (germline): SGHVS, FNYEAQ. Trimming removed 5 bases from V and 7 bases from J, with 16 bases in between. The CDR3 totals 14 residues. Through a sample-barcoded 5' primer and a J-beta primer mix, a second PCR was run for roughly 7 to 11 cycles. TCRdb passed the 5' RACE reads through MiXCR, listing each CDR3 protein once. This table holds about 1 million distinct CDR3 sequences, under 30% found once. The same data also went into a second study, on T cells of mothers and their children. That source notes: The TCR beta CDR3 read count exceeded 8.5 million for each mother and was about 3 million for each child. Nobody spotted any persistent microchimeric T cell clones.

Sample: blood. The sequence came from a girl aged 2-10 years in good health. This chain uses TRBV7-6 with TRBJ2-3, with D maybe TRBD2 (5 bases). As DNA, the CDR3 is TGTGCCAGCAGCGCCGGGGAGATGTCAAATACGCAGTATTTT. This encodes CASSAGEMSNTQYF.